Listed below are T cell receptor beta chains from one sample, sequenced in a study of OX40 agonist ivuxolimab in advanced cancers. This table comes from immunoSEQ multiplex PCR, and its TCRdb copy is limited to in-frame clones, with some not included. Here the sample spans 50,000 to 60,000 clones, over 80% being singletons. The sample here was CD4+ or CD8+ T cells sorted from blood, taken in a trial of the OX40 agonist ivuxolimab. The source is an adult with an advanced solid tumor such as melanoma, head and neck, liver or kidney cancer. Both conserved end residues are part of each CDR3. D genes are given only for firm matches. Where a row states a size, it is once, few, many or the class of an expanded clone; other rows omit it.

clone_size	v_call	j_call	d_call	cdr3_aa	cdr3_nt
medium-sized	TRBV18	TRBJ2-7	TRBD1	CASSPPSGQGFYEQYF	TGTGCCAGCTCACCACCGTCGGGACAGGGTTTCTACGAGCAGTACTTC
NA	TRBV27	TRBJ1-2	NA	CASRRTSDYGYTF	TGTGCCAGCAGGAGGACCTCCGACTATGGCTACACCTTC
NA	TRBV5-5	TRBJ1-5	NA	CASSGGLVNQPQHF	TGTGCCAGCAGCGGCGGACTGGTAAACCAGCCCCAGCATTTT
NA	TRBV5-4	TRBJ2-1	TRBD1	CASSPGTGSYNEQFF	TGTGCCAGCAGCCCTGGGACAGGGAGCTACAATGAGCAGTTCTTC
NA	TRBV18	TRBJ1-2	TRBD1	CASSPQGARDGYTF	TGTGCCAGCTCACCGCAGGGGGCGCGTGATGGCTACACCTTC
NA	TRBV28	TRBJ2-3	NA	CASQTPTAGTQYF	TGTGCCAGTCAGACTCCCACAGCAGGTACGCAGTATTTT
NA	TRBV5-1	TRBJ1-4	NA	CASSIRGASNEKLFF	TGCGCCAGCAGTATCAGGGGCGCCTCTAATGAAAAACTGTTTTTT
NA	TRBV2	TRBJ1-5	NA	CASRAGRSNQPQHF	TGTGCCAGCAGGGCTGGGAGGAGCAATCAGCCCCAGCATTTT
NA	TRBV6-6	TRBJ2-2	TRBD2	CASSYGGAGGELFF	TGTGCCAGCAGCTACGGGGGGGCTGGCGGGGAGCTGTTTTTT
few	TRBV6-1	TRBJ1-1	NA	CASSESLRGYSDAFF	TGTGCCAGCAGTGAATCCCTCCGTGGTTATTCGGATGCTTTCTTT
NA	TRBV29-1	TRBJ1-1	NA	CSVAQALNTEAFF	TGCAGCGTTGCCCAGGCCCTAAACACTGAAGCTTTCTTT
NA	TRBV29-1	TRBJ2-7	NA	CSVEDRGSYEQYF	TGCAGCGTTGAAGATCGGGGATCCTACGAGCAGTACTTC
NA	TRBV19	TRBJ1-2	TRBD1	CASSIGTAAWGELANYGYTF	TGTGCCAGTAGTATCGGGACAGCTGCCTGGGGCGAGTTAGCTAACTATGGCTACACCTTC
NA	TRBV2	TRBJ1-5	NA	CASSESRQSNQPQHF	TGTGCCAGCAGTGAATCCCGACAGAGCAATCAGCCCCAGCATTTT
NA	TRBV14	TRBJ2-1	TRBD1	CASSPGTGGSREQFF	TGTGCCAGCAGCCCCGGGACAGGGGGGTCAAGGGAGCAGTTCTTC
few	TRBV19	TRBJ2-1	NA	CASSPEAGAPNEQFF	TGTGCCAGTAGCCCAGAGGCGGGGGCCCCGAATGAGCAGTTCTTC
NA	TRBV29-1	TRBJ2-3	NA	CSVEEPIKGDTQYF	TGCAGCGTTGAAGAGCCTATCAAAGGAGATACGCAGTATTTT
NA	TRBV18	TRBJ2-7	TRBD2	CASSPGTSGRTEQYF	TGTGCCAGCTCACCGGGGACTAGCGGGAGGACCGAGCAGTACTTC
few	TRBV14	TRBJ1-2	NA	CASSQDHTKRLYGYTF	TGTGCCAGCAGCCAAGACCACACGAAAAGACTCTATGGCTACACCTTC
few	TRBV19	TRBJ2-7	NA	CAIIYYEQYF	TGTGCCATCATTTACTACGAGCAGTACTTC
NA	TRBV10-2	TRBJ2-3	TRBD2	CASASGGAADTQYF	TGCGCCAGCGCGAGCGGGGGGGCGGCAGATACGCAGTATTTT